The T cell receptor beta chain under discussion was sequenced for a study of CXCR3-negative and CXCR3-positive naive CD8 T cells. General study results and limits: With surface CD5 comparable between naive subsets, TCR strength was estimated using properties derived from the TRB CDR3.

The germline V gene has CDR1 LNHNV and CDR2 YYDKDF (reference sequence). CDR3 length: 13 amino acids. As for this clonotype: Its antigen is still unknown.

Each TRB cDNA library was prepared by 5' RACE (with UMI labels). Using the 5' RACE reads, TCRdb records one entry per CDR3 protein without DNA. The sample holds approximately 5,000 distinct CDR3 sequences. The chain uses TRBV15 and TRBJ1-5. The source material was naive CXCR3- CD8+ T cells from blood. As for subset: CD45RO-CCR7+CD27+CD95- naive CD8+ T cells lacking CXCR3 (TNR3-). This clonotype was sampled from a human donor in good health. Some clones in this sample may be carry-over from other donors' samples. This chain's CDR3 is CATSREGNQPQHF.